Detailed here is one TCR beta chain. The data originate from a study of graft-versus-host responses after intestinal transplantation. Trimming removed 7 bases at V and 2 bases at J, with 13 bases between. The CDR3 has 14 residues. Germline V gene sequence: CDR1 SGHRS, CDR2 YFSETQ. Profiling relied on immunoSEQ multiplex PCR, and the TCRdb table lists in-frame clones only, not all of them. The table records more than 9,000 clones, 80% to 95% of them present only once. This receptor was obtained from a human patient who received an intestinal transplant, so some T cells may come from the graft donor. The chain joins TRBV5-1 to TRBJ2-1; D possibly uses TRBD1 or TRBD2 (6 bases each). The specimen was PBMCs, collected less than 70 days after transplant. CDR3 sequence: CASRRGGTYNEQFF. In DNA, the CDR3 is TGCGCCAGCCGCAGGGGAGGAACCTACAATGAGCAGTTCTTC. Based on the CDR3 plus reference TRBV5-1 and TRBJ2-1, the full variable domain is KAGVTQTPRYLIKTRGQQVTLSCSPISGHRSVSWYQQTPGQGLQFLFEYFSETQRNKGNFPGRFSGRQFSNSRSEMNVSTLELGDSALYLCASRRGGTYNEQFFGPGTRLTVL.